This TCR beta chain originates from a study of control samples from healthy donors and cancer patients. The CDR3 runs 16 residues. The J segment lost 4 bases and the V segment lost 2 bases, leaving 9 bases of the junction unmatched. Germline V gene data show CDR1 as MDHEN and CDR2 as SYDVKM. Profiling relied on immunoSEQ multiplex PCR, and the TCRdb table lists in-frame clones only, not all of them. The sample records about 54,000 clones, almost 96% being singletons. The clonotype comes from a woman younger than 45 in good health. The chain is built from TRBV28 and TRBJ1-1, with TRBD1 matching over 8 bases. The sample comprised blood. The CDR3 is CASSLRRGRSGTEAFF. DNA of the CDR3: TGTGCCAGCAGTTTACGCAGGGGGCGCTCGGGCACTGAAGCTTTCTTT.